The 26 T cell receptor beta chains below all came from one sample that was sequenced in a study of blood T cell repertoires in COVID-19. Profiling relied on immunoSEQ multiplex PCR, and the TCRdb table lists in-frame clones only, not all of them. The table has approximately 82,000 clones, roughly 78% seen once; the top ten hold more than 5.5%. Specimen: peripheral blood. The receptors originated from a man in his fifties or sixties with active or convalescent COVID-19.

The rearrangement joins TRBV7-6 to TRBJ2-3, with D possibly being TRBD2 (6 bases). CDR1 SGHVS and CDR2 FNYEAQ come from the germline V gene. Trimming took 1 base from V and 0 from J, leaving 8 bases between them. CDR3 length equals 15 residues. The CDR3 loop reads CASSLGGTSTDTQYF. CDR3 nucleotides: TGTGCCAGCAGCTTAGGGGGGACTAGCACAGATACGCAGTATTTT.

The gene calls are TRBV10-1 and TRBJ1-4; a possible D gene is TRBD1 (6 bases). The length of the CDR3 is 13 residues. With 4 bases removed from V and 8 bases from J, the gap between germline ends came to 11 bases. CDR1 WNHNN and CDR2 SYGVQD come from the germline V gene (reference sequence). The CDR3 loop is CASSARGDEKLFF. The CDR3 DNA reads as TGCGCCAGCAGTGCCAGGGGAGACGAAAAACTGTTTTTT.

The genes are TRBV15 and TRBJ2-3; TRBD2 matches 9 bases. Germline V gene data show CDR1 as LNHNV and CDR2 as YYDKDF (reference sequence). J gave up 5 bases and V 1 base, and 10 bases lay outside the gene matches. This CDR3 has 17 amino acids. The CDR3 sequence is CATSRGGAGGLVDTQYF. CDR3 nucleotide sequence: TGTGCCACCAGCAGAGGAGGGGCGGGGGGGCTGGTAGATACGCAGTATTTT. The entire variable domain, with the rest obtained from reference TRBV15 and TRBJ2-3, is as follows: DAMVIQNPRYQVTQFGKPVTLSCSQTLNHNVMYWYQQKSSQAPKLLFHYYDKDFNNEADTPDNFQSRRPNTSFCFLDIRSPGLGDTAMYLCATSRGGAGGLVDTQYFGPGTRLTVL.

The chain employs TRBV5-1 and TRBJ1-5, with TRBD1 identical over 11 bases. V was clipped by 2 bases and J by 4 bases; unmatched bases: 2. Per germline, CDR1 SGHRS and CDR2 YFSETQ. The CDR3 consists of 15 residues. The CDR3, as DNA: TGCGCCAGCAGCTTTGGGACAGGGGGGAATCAGCCCCAGCATTTT. This gives the protein CASSFGTGGNQPQHF.

This clone appeared a few times. The V and J genes are TRBV6-2 or TRBV6-3 and TRBJ1-1, with TRBD1 matching over 7 bases. Germline CDR1 MNHEY, CDR2 SVGEGT. The CDR3 is 13 residues long. The ends lost 5 bases at V and 4 bases at J; junction bases unmatched: 4. CDR3: CASSGQAATEAFF. In DNA, the CDR3 is TGTGCCAGCAGTGGACAGGCTGCCACTGAAGCTTTCTTT.

The chain recombines TRBV6-1 with TRBJ1-5; 9 bases map to TRBD1. Germline lookup yields CDR1 MNHNS and CDR2 SASEGT. CDR3 length: 16 residues. Trimming cost V 3 bases and J 2 bases; bases outside gene matches: 5. CDR3 amino acids: CASSDWDRDGNQPQHF. Written as DNA, the CDR3 is TGTGCCAGCAGTGATTGGGACAGGGATGGCAATCAGCCCCAGCATTTT.

This clone was seen a few times. The V and J genes are TRBV5-6 and TRBJ1-2; TRBD1 aligns across 7 bases. Germline V gene lookup returns CDR1 SGHDT and CDR2 YYEEEE. J gave up 5 bases and V 4 bases, and 11 bases lay outside the gene matches. The CDR3 is 15 residues long. The CDR3 region is CASSGPETGRYGYTF. The CDR3 DNA reads TGTGCCAGCAGCGGCCCCGAGACAGGGAGATATGGCTACACCTTC.

The rearrangement uses TRBV7-2 and TRBJ2-1, with TRBD1 identical over 8 bases. Trimming cost V 3 bases and J 6 bases; bases outside gene matches: 13. The CDR3 runs 17 residues. Germline lookup yields CDR1 SGHTA and CDR2 FQGNSA. CDR3 residues: CASSFVPRQGAGNEQFF. The CDR3 DNA reads as TGTGCCAGCAGCTTTGTTCCCCGGCAGGGGGCCGGCAATGAGCAGTTCTTC.

The rearrangement uses TRBV10-3 and TRBJ1-1; 9 nucleotides match TRBD1. Germline trimming cut 5 bases from V and 1 base from J; bases unmatched to any gene: 8. CDR1 and CDR2 from the germline V gene are ENHRY and SYGVKD. The CDR3 is 16 amino acids. The CDR3 loop is CAISTNTGGRNTEAFF. The CDR3 DNA follows: TGTGCCATCAGTACAAACACAGGGGGCAGGAACACTGAAGCTTTCTTT.

The chain combines TRBV7-2 with TRBJ2-5; D may be TRBD2 (5 bases). The germline V gene has CDR1 SGHTA and CDR2 FQGNSA. V lost 0 bases and J lost 1, with 9 bases in between. The CDR3 consists of 15 residues. The CDR3 reads CASSLADGVQETQYF. The DNA of the CDR3 is TGTGCCAGCAGCTTAGCGGACGGGGTCCAAGAGACCCAGTACTTC.

This clone was observed a few times. This sequence joins TRBV28 and TRBJ1-5; D is possibly TRBD1 (6 bases). Germline-derived CDR1 and CDR2 are MDHEN and SYDVKM. CDR3 length equals 15 residues. With 2 bases removed from V and 1 base from J, the gap between germline ends came to 9 bases. The CDR3 nucleotides read TGTGCCAGCAGTTTAGGGACACGGAGCAATCAGCCCCAGCATTTT. The encoded protein is CASSLGTRSNQPQHF.

Comment on this clone: Other DNA sequences in this sample translate to the same CDR3. V usage is TRBV11-2 and J usage is TRBJ1-1, with 9 nucleotides matching TRBD1. Trimming cost V 5 bases and J 1 base; bases outside gene matches: 2. The germline V gene has CDR1 SGHAT and CDR2 FQNNGV. The CDR3 consists of 14 residues. DNA of the CDR3: TGTGCCAGCAGCGAGGGACAGGGGAACACTGAAGCTTTCTTT. Protein: CASSEGQGNTEAFF.

The gene calls are TRBV6-1 and TRBJ2-2, with a possible D match to TRBD2 (5 bases). This CDR3 comprises 14 residues. Germline V lookup: CDR1 MNHNS, CDR2 SASEGT. Trimming removed 3 bases from V and 5 bases from J, with 10 bases in between. CDR3: CASSDPGSTGELFF. The CDR3 DNA follows: TGTGCCAGCAGTGACCCGGGATCAACCGGGGAGCTGTTTTTT.

This clone was seen a few times. The sample contains more than one DNA sequence encoding this CDR3. The chain recombines TRBV7-9 with TRBJ1-6, with a possible D match to TRBD1 (5 bases). Trimming stripped 5 bases from V and 6 bases from J, with 14 bases between. The germline V gene encodes CDR1 SEHNR and CDR2 FQNEAQ (reference sequence). This CDR3 has 15 residues. The CDR3 loop reads CASSPPGGGNSPLHF. Here the CDR3 DNA reads TGTGCCAGCAGCCCACCGGGGGGGGGTAATTCACCCCTCCACTTT.

The V and J genes are TRBV28 and TRBJ1-5; D gene ambiguous. V was trimmed by 5 bases and J by 4 bases, leaving 12 bases between them. The CDR3 has 14 amino acids. Germline CDR1 MDHEN, CDR2 SYDVKM. The chain's CDR3 is CASSLGWANQPQHF. In DNA, the CDR3 is TGTGCCAGCAGTCTCGGCTGGGCGAATCAGCCCCAGCATTTT.

The gene calls are TRBV3-1 (or the pseudogene TRBV3-2) and TRBJ2-3, with 13 nucleotides matching TRBD2. Trimming removed 1 base from V and 0 bases from J; junction bases left unmatched: 7. This CDR3 has 19 amino acids. The V gene's germline CDR1 is LGHDT and CDR2 YNNKEL (reference sequence). CDR3 coding DNA: TGTGCCAGCAGCCAAGGACTAGCGGGGGGATACGCTAGCACAGATACGCAGTATTTT. As protein: CASSQGLAGGYASTDTQYF.

The chain employs TRBV7-2 and TRBJ1-2; D unclear. Germline CDR1 reads SGHTA; CDR2 reads FQGNSA. With 4 bases removed from V and 0 bases from J, the gap between germline ends came to 9 bases. The CDR3 has 14 amino acids. For the CDR3, the DNA is TGTGCCAGCAGCTCTTCGGGAGCTAACTATGGCTACACCTTC. Its protein is CASSSSGANYGYTF.

This clone was seen just once. The chain has TRBV6-1 and TRBJ2-7; D perhaps matches TRBD2 (5 bases). Trimming took off 3 bases at V and 1 base at J, with 7 bases between the two ends. Germline CDR1 MNHNS, CDR2 SASEGT. The CDR3 contains 13 residues. The CDR3: CASSEAGSYEQYF. In DNA, the CDR3 is TGTGCCAGCAGTGAGGCGGGTTCCTACGAGCAGTACTTC.

This chain joins TRBV28 and TRBJ1-3, with 8 bases fitting TRBD1. The CDR3 sequence is 16 residues long. Germline V gives CDR1 MDHEN, CDR2 SYDVKM. Germline trimming cut 6 bases from V and 3 bases from J; bases unmatched to any gene: 10. CDR3 nucleotides: TGTGCCAGCAGCGTACCTCAGGGGGCAAGTGGAAACACCATATATTTT. It specifies CASSVPQGASGNTIYF.

The chain combines TRBV28 with TRBJ2-7, with 10 bases identical to TRBD1. This CDR3 spans 14 amino acids. Germline V gene sequence: CDR1 MDHEN, CDR2 SYDVKM. The V segment lost 5 bases and the J segment 5 bases; nucleotides outside the gene matches: 6. In DNA, the CDR3 is TGTGCCAGCAGTCCCGGGGACAGGGGCCACGAGCAGTACTTC. Translating it yields CASSPGDRGHEQYF.

The chain recombines TRBV7-2 with TRBJ1-1, with D unresolved. Germline CDR1 and CDR2: SGHTA and FQGNSA. Trimming took off 2 bases at V and 2 bases at J, with 9 bases between the two ends. This CDR3 spans 14 amino acids. Written as DNA, the CDR3 is TGTGCCAGCAGCTTACTGCACTCCAACACTGAAGCTTTCTTT. Translating it yields CASSLLHSNTEAFF.

This rearrangement joins TRBV5-4 to TRBJ2-3; TRBD2 matches 16 bases. The V gene's germline CDR1 is SGHNT and CDR2 YYREEE (reference sequence). The CDR3 totals 17 residues. Germline trimming cut 6 bases from V and 5 bases from J; bases unmatched to any gene: 9. The CDR3 sequence is CASTSGTSGGAGDTQYF. DNA of the CDR3: TGTGCCAGCACCTCCGGGACTAGCGGGGGGGCCGGAGATACGCAGTATTTT.

This chain connects TRBV5-6 to TRBJ1-3; D is ambiguous. V lost 3 bases to trimming and J lost 1 base, with 8 bases between them. The length of the CDR3 is 14 residues. CDR1 is SGHDT, CDR2 YYEEEE, per germline. Here the CDR3 DNA reads TGTGCCAGCAGCTCCGCGGGATCTGGAAACACCATATATTTT. Translation: CASSSAGSGNTIYF.

This clone was seen a handful of times. The chain carries TRBV9 and TRBJ1-1; 7 bases are a match to TRBD1. V lost 4 bases to trimming and J lost 10 bases; unmatched junction nucleotides: 7. This CDR3 contains 12 residues. The V gene's germline CDR1 is SGDLS and CDR2 YYNGEE. For the CDR3, the DNA is TGTGCCAGCAGCCCAGGGGACAGCGGAGCTTTCTTT. Protein product: CASSPGDSGAFF. Full variable domain (outside the CDR3, taken from reference TRBV9 and TRBJ1-1): DSGVTQTPKHLITATGQRVTLRCSPRSGDLSVYWYQQSLDQGLQFLIQYYNGEERAKGNILERFSAQQFPDLHSELNLSSLELGDSALYFCASSPGDSGAFFGQGTRLTVV.

This chain joins TRBV7-8 and TRBJ2-1; a weak D match, TRBD1 (5 bases). The V end lost 2 bases, the J end lost 5 bases, and 10 bases lay between the germline ends. The CDR3 sequence is 14 residues long. Per germline, CDR1 SGHVS and CDR2 FQNEAQ. The CDR3 sequence is CASSLTVRDNEQFF. Here the CDR3 DNA reads TGTGCCAGCAGCTTAACGGTCAGGGACAATGAGCAGTTCTTC.

The chain recombines TRBV29-1 with TRBJ2-5; the match to TRBD2 covers 11 bases. Germline V gene data show CDR1 as SQVTM and CDR2 as ANQGSEA. The CDR3 is 12 amino acids. V lost 7 bases, J lost 5 bases, and 3 bases stayed unmatched. The CDR3 protein is CSAGTSGETQYF. The CDR3 region has the DNA TGCAGCGCTGGGACTAGCGGTGAGACCCAGTACTTC. The full variable domain, with the rest looked up from reference TRBV29-1 and TRBJ2-5, is SAVISQKPSRDICQRGTSLTIQCQVDSQVTMMFWYRQQPGQSLTLIATANQGSEATYESGFVIDKFPISRPNLTFSTLTVSNMSPEDSSIYLCSAGTSGETQYFGPGTRLLVL.